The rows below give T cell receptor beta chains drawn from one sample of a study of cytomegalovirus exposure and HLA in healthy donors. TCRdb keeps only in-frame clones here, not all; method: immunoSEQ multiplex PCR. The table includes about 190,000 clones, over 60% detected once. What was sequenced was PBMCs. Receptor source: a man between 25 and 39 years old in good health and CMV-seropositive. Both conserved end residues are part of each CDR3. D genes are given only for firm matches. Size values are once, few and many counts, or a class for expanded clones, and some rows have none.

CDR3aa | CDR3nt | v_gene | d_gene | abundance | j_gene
CASSFGGGEQYF | TGTGCCAGCAGCTTCGGGGGGGGCGAGCAGTACTTC | TRBV7-3 | TRBD2 | NA | TRBJ2-7
CASSQSFGRDTPYEQYF | TGCGCCAGCAGTCAATCCTTCGGCCGGGACACCCCCTACGAGCAGTACTTC | TRBV23-1 | NA | few | TRBJ2-7
CASSQSASSSQETQYF | TGTGCCAGCAGCCAGTCGGCTAGCTCTTCCCAAGAGACCCAGTACTTC | TRBV7-2 | NA | NA | TRBJ2-5
CASSRNADGGEAFF | TGTGCCAGCTCACGAAATGCGGACGGGGGTGAAGCTTTCTTT | TRBV18 | NA | NA | TRBJ1-1
CASSLGTATYGYTF | TGTGCCAGCTCACTTGGGACAGCTACATATGGCTACACCTTC | TRBV18 | TRBD1 | NA | TRBJ1-2
CASSPGVGDSGANVLTF | TGTGCCAGCTCACCAGGGGTAGGGGACTCTGGGGCCAACGTCCTGACTTTC | TRBV18 | NA | NA | TRBJ2-6
CASSPGGAQETQYF | TGTGCCAGCAGCCCCGGGGGGGCACAAGAGACCCAGTACTTC | TRBV7-9 | TRBD2 | NA | TRBJ2-5
CASSLAPGQVNAYSKNIQYF | TGCGCCAGCAGCTTGGCACCGGGACAGGTGAATGCGTACTCCAAAAACATTCAGTACTTC | TRBV5-1 | TRBD1 | NA | TRBJ2-4
CASSLSGTAIGYTF | TGCGCCAGCAGCTTATCCGGGACAGCCATAGGATACACCTTC | TRBV5-1 | TRBD1 | few | TRBJ1-2
CASVGTGDVYYEQYF | TGTGCCAGCGTCGGGACAGGGGACGTATACTACGAGCAGTACTTC | TRBV28 | TRBD1 | NA | TRBJ2-7
CASSLVRTGELFF | TGTGCCAGCAGCTTAGTTCGCACCGGGGAGCTGTTTTTT | TRBV7-3 | NA | NA | TRBJ2-2
CASSQDPPGVLNSPLHF | TGCGCCAGCAGCCAAGACCCCCCAGGGGTTCTCAATTCACCCCTCCACTTT | TRBV4-3 | NA | NA | TRBJ1-6
CASSLPGLAPFPSTAQYF | TGTGCCAGCAGCCTACCGGGCCTAGCCCCCTTTCCCTCTACGGCGCAGTACTTC | TRBV11-2 | NA | few | TRBJ2-7
CASSPSGGQYEQYF | TGTGCCAGCAGCCCTAGCGGGGGGCAGTACGAGCAGTACTTC | TRBV7-2 | TRBD2 | NA | TRBJ2-7
CASSLAPGGGPEQYF | TGCGCCAGCAGCTTGGCGCCGGGAGGGGGGCCCGAGCAGTACTTC | TRBV5-1 | TRBD2 | NA | TRBJ2-7
CASRGARGTEAFF | TGTGCCAGCAGGGGGGCCCGAGGCACTGAAGCTTTCTTT | TRBV2 | NA | NA | TRBJ1-1
CASSLQMNTEAFF | TGTGCCAGCAGCCTACAGATGAACACTGAAGCTTTCTTT | TRBV11-3 | NA | NA | TRBJ1-1
CASSPSGGPYEQYF | TGTGCCAGCAGCCCTAGCGGGGGCCCCTACGAGCAGTACTTC | TRBV6-5 | TRBD2 | NA | TRBJ2-7
CASSYLGQGAFF | TGTGCCAGCAGTTACTTGGGGCAGGGAGCTTTCTTT | TRBV6-5 | NA | NA | TRBJ1-1
CASSATGGGDGNIQYF | TGTGCCAGCAGCGCCACTGGTGGGGGGGATGGTAACATTCAGTACTTC | TRBV9 | TRBD2 | NA | TRBJ2-4
CASSVDPVRQETQYF | TGTGCCAGCAGCGTAGACCCGGTACGCCAAGAGACCCAGTACTTC | TRBV9 | NA | NA | TRBJ2-5
CASSPSRGEADTQYF | TGTGCCAGCAGCCCCTCTAGAGGCGAGGCGGATACGCAGTATTTT | TRBV6-6 | NA | NA | TRBJ2-3
CAWSVWGGWEQYF | TGTGCCTGGAGTGTATGGGGGGGCTGGGAGCAGTACTTC | TRBV30 | NA | NA | TRBJ2-7
CASSPRQSSYEQYF | TGTGCCAGCTCACCCCGACAGAGCTCCTACGAGCAGTACTTC | TRBV18 | NA | NA | TRBJ2-7
CASSLRGPGEQYF | TGTGCCAGCAGCTTGAGGGGGCCGGGCGAGCAGTACTTC | TRBV5-6 | TRBD1 | few | TRBJ2-7
CASSPAVTTDTQYF | TGTGCCAGCAGCCCCGCGGTGACCACAGATACGCAGTATTTT | TRBV7-2 | NA | once | TRBJ2-3
CASSGRHNEQFF | TGTGCCAGCAGTGGCAGGCACAATGAGCAGTTCTTC | TRBV7-2 | NA | NA | TRBJ2-1
CASSFSTETDTQYF | TGCGCCAGCAGCTTCTCGACAGAGACAGATACGCAGTATTTT | TRBV5-1 | NA | NA | TRBJ2-3
CASSQDWSPGEQYF | TGTGCCAGCAGCCAAGATTGGTCACCCGGGGAGCAGTACTTC | TRBV4-2 | NA | NA | TRBJ2-5
CASSATGLQPQHF | TGTGCCAGCAGTGCTACAGGGTTGCAGCCCCAGCATTTT | TRBV25-1 | NA | NA | TRBJ1-5
CASSPAAGRRAPQHF | TGTGCCAGCTCACCTGCGGCCGGGAGACGTGCGCCCCAGCATTTT | TRBV18 | NA | NA | TRBJ1-5
CASSSGRRETQYF | TGTGCCAGCAGCTCGGGTCGGCGGGAGACCCAGTACTTC | TRBV5-4 | NA | NA | TRBJ2-5
CASSRDTNQPQHF | TGTGCCAGCAGTCGGGACACCAATCAGCCCCAGCATTTT | TRBV6-5 | NA | NA | TRBJ1-5
CASTLTGGFQPQHF | TGTGCCAGCACCCTGACAGGGGGCTTTCAGCCCCAGCATTTT | TRBV2 | TRBD1 | NA | TRBJ1-5
CASRNRLAGYNEQFF | TGTGCCAGCAGAAATAGACTAGCGGGATACAATGAGCAGTTCTTC | TRBV5-6 | TRBD2 | NA | TRBJ2-1
CASYRSQGGEKLFF | TGTGCCAGCTATCGGTCACAGGGCGGTGAAAAACTGTTTTTT | TRBV28 | NA | once | TRBJ1-4
CASSPYTSGSGELFF | TGTGCCAGCAGCCCTTACACTAGCGGGAGCGGGGAGCTGTTTTTT | TRBV7-3 | TRBD2 | NA | TRBJ2-2
CAISGDRDYYGYTF | TGTGCCATCAGTGGGGACAGGGATTACTATGGCTACACCTTC | TRBV10-3 | TRBD1 | NA | TRBJ1-2
CASSLGLSGGGTEAFF | TGTGCCAGCAGCTTAGGACTCTCGGGAGGAGGCACTGAAGCTTTCTTT | TRBV7-9 | NA | NA | TRBJ1-1
CASRPTGLGNTGELFF | TGTGCCAGCCGCCCAACAGGCCTGGGGAACACCGGGGAGCTGTTTTTT | TRBV18 | NA | NA | TRBJ2-2
CASSYSTGQGEYEQYF | TGTGCCAGCAGTTACTCCACCGGACAGGGGGAGTACGAGCAGTACTTC | TRBV6-6 | TRBD1 | NA | TRBJ2-7
CASSVTSNSEQYF | TGTGCCAGCAGCGTAACCTCCAACTCAGAGCAGTACTTC | TRBV9 | NA | NA | TRBJ2-7
CASSQGVFSYEQYF | TGCGCCAGCAGCCAAGGAGTGTTCTCCTACGAGCAGTACTTC | TRBV4-1 | NA | NA | TRBJ2-7
CASSPTGLAGWKFF | TGCGCCAGCAGCCCCACGGGACTAGCGGGGTGGAAGTTCTTC | TRBV5-1 | TRBD2 | NA | TRBJ2-1
CASSVSGGASYEQYF | TGTGCCAGCAGCGTCAGCGGGGGGGCTTCCTACGAGCAGTACTTC | TRBV7-9 | TRBD2 | NA | TRBJ2-7
CASSSNRGAYEQYF | TGTGCCAGCAGCTCGAACAGGGGCGCCTACGAGCAGTACTTC | TRBV11-2 | TRBD1 | NA | TRBJ2-7
CASSEWGGLGYNEQFF | TGTGCCAGCAGTGAATGGGGGGGGTTGGGGTACAATGAGCAGTTCTTC | TRBV25-1 | TRBD2 | NA | TRBJ2-1
CACRGEDTQYF | TGTGCCTGCCGGGGGGAGGATACGCAGTATTTT | TRBV30 | TRBD2 | once | TRBJ2-3
CASSGSSYEQYF | TGTGCCAGCAGCGGGAGCTCCTACGAGCAGTACTTC | TRBV9 | NA | NA | TRBJ2-7
CASSLPGTGFYPYNEQFF | TGTGCCAGCAGCTTACCTGGGACAGGGTTTTATCCCTACAATGAGCAGTTCTTC | TRBV7-9 | TRBD1 | NA | TRBJ2-1
CASSYPGTDTQYF | TGTGCCAGCAGTTATCCTGGCACAGATACGCAGTATTTT | TRBV27 | NA | NA | TRBJ2-3
CASSIGDSSRIF | TGTGCCAGTAGTATCGGTGACAGTTCGAGGATCTTC | TRBV19 | NA | NA | TRBJ2-7